This is a list of T cell receptor beta chains from one sample in a study of cytomegalovirus exposure and HLA in healthy donors. Produced via immunoSEQ multiplex PCR; TCRdb's table is partial and in-frame only. This sample has approximately 61,000 clones, with 78% found just once. The specimen was PBMCs. Receptors were obtained from a man in his late teens or twenties in good health and CMV-seropositive. The CDR3 runs from the conserved cysteine through the conserved F or W. The order of the fields is CDR3 protein, CDR3 DNA, clone size, J gene, D gene, V gene. D genes are given only for firm matches. For some rows the clone size is stated as once, few or many, or as a class when expanded; others skip it.

cdr3_aa: CASSATGTYNSPLHF; cdr3_nt: TGTGCCAGCAGCGCAACAGGCACCTATAATTCACCCCTCCACTTT; clone_size: once; j_call: TRBJ1-6; d_call: NA; v_call: TRBV9
cdr3_aa: CASSYGWGRYEQYF; cdr3_nt: TGTGCCAGCAGCTATGGGTGGGGGAGGTACGAGCAGTACTTC; clone_size: NA; j_call: TRBJ2-7; d_call: NA; v_call: TRBV5-6
cdr3_aa: CASSKTIGAPLHF; cdr3_nt: TGTGCCAGCAGCAAAACGATAGGGGCACCCCTCCACTTT; clone_size: NA; j_call: TRBJ1-6; d_call: NA; v_call: TRBV5-4
cdr3_aa: CASSGRRVEETQYF; cdr3_nt: TGTGCCAGCAGTGGCCGCAGGGTGGAGGAGACCCAGTACTTC; clone_size: NA; j_call: TRBJ2-5; d_call: NA; v_call: TRBV25-1
cdr3_aa: CASSRGQGPTYEQYF; cdr3_nt: TGTGCCAGCAGTAGGGGGCAAGGGCCGACCTACGAGCAGTACTTC; clone_size: NA; j_call: TRBJ2-7; d_call: TRBD1; v_call: TRBV28
cdr3_aa: CAVRGSSEAFF; cdr3_nt: TGTGCCGTAAGGGGGAGCTCTGAAGCTTTCTTT; clone_size: NA; j_call: TRBJ1-1; d_call: NA; v_call: TRBV10-3
cdr3_aa: CASLWGSGQMTEAFF; cdr3_nt: TGTGCCAGCCTGTGGGGCTCGGGACAGATGACTGAAGCTTTCTTT; clone_size: NA; j_call: TRBJ1-1; d_call: TRBD1; v_call: TRBV19
cdr3_aa: CASSESRWGSNEQFF; cdr3_nt: TGTGCCAGCAGTGAATCCCGGTGGGGCAGCAATGAGCAGTTCTTC; clone_size: NA; j_call: TRBJ2-1; d_call: NA; v_call: TRBV25-1
cdr3_aa: CASSHTGTGANVLTF; cdr3_nt: TGTGCCAGCAGCCACACGGGTACTGGGGCCAACGTCCTGACTTTC; clone_size: NA; j_call: TRBJ2-6; d_call: NA; v_call: TRBV7-9
cdr3_aa: CASSPDSTGTQYF; cdr3_nt: TGTGCCAGCAGTCCTGACTCCACTGGGACCCAGTACTTC; clone_size: NA; j_call: TRBJ2-5; d_call: NA; v_call: TRBV2
cdr3_aa: CAWSPGQGQQFF; cdr3_nt: TGTGCCTGGAGTCCCGGACAGGGACAACAGTTCTTC; clone_size: NA; j_call: TRBJ2-1; d_call: TRBD1; v_call: TRBV30
cdr3_aa: CSAATGDEQYF; cdr3_nt: TGCAGTGCAGCAACAGGGGACGAGCAGTACTTC; clone_size: NA; j_call: TRBJ2-7; d_call: TRBD1; v_call: TRBV20-1
cdr3_aa: CASRVDRGFTYEQYF; cdr3_nt: TGTGCCAGCAGGGTAGACAGGGGATTTACCTACGAGCAGTACTTC; clone_size: NA; j_call: TRBJ2-7; d_call: TRBD1; v_call: TRBV6-1
cdr3_aa: CASSETVAGGTDTQYF; cdr3_nt: TGTGCCAGCAGTGAAACCGTAGCGGGGGGCACAGATACGCAGTATTTT; clone_size: NA; j_call: TRBJ2-3; d_call: TRBD2; v_call: TRBV6-4
cdr3_aa: CSVNRDRGDNEKLFF; cdr3_nt: TGCAGCGTCAACCGGGACAGGGGGGACAATGAAAAACTGTTTTTT; clone_size: NA; j_call: TRBJ1-4; d_call: TRBD1; v_call: TRBV29-1
cdr3_aa: CASSLALSGGGTSEQFF; cdr3_nt: TGTGCCAGCAGCTTAGCGCTAAGTGGCGGGGGGACGTCAGAGCAGTTCTTC; clone_size: NA; j_call: TRBJ2-1; d_call: TRBD2; v_call: TRBV7-9
cdr3_aa: CASSDEVWNEQFF; cdr3_nt: TGTGCCAGCAGTGACGAGGTTTGGAATGAGCAGTTCTTC; clone_size: NA; j_call: TRBJ2-1; d_call: NA; v_call: TRBV6-4
cdr3_aa: CASSLVGTGAFGEQYF; cdr3_nt: TGCGCCAGCAGCTTGGTTGGGACAGGGGCCTTTGGCGAGCAGTACTTC; clone_size: once; j_call: TRBJ2-7; d_call: TRBD1; v_call: TRBV5-1
cdr3_aa: CASRPWGLQETQYF; cdr3_nt: TGTGCCAGCAGGCCCTGGGGGCTCCAAGAGACCCAGTACTTC; clone_size: NA; j_call: TRBJ2-5; d_call: NA; v_call: TRBV6-1
cdr3_aa: CAWSGVNQPQHF; cdr3_nt: TGTGCCTGGAGTGGAGTGAATCAGCCCCAGCATTTT; clone_size: NA; j_call: TRBJ1-5; d_call: NA; v_call: TRBV30
cdr3_aa: CASSEGYRVELNEQFF; cdr3_nt: TGCGCCAGCAGTGAAGGTTACAGGGTAGAGCTAAATGAGCAGTTCTTC; clone_size: NA; j_call: TRBJ2-1; d_call: NA; v_call: TRBV10-2
cdr3_aa: CASSLDFPVANYGYTF; cdr3_nt: TGTGCCAGCAGCTTGGATTTCCCTGTAGCTAACTATGGCTACACCTTC; clone_size: NA; j_call: TRBJ1-2; d_call: NA; v_call: TRBV5-4
cdr3_aa: CASSLKGRGEAFF; cdr3_nt: TGCGCCAGCAGCCTAAAAGGGAGGGGTGAAGCTTTCTTT; clone_size: few; j_call: TRBJ1-1; d_call: NA; v_call: TRBV4-1
cdr3_aa: CAWTRGGNQPQHF; cdr3_nt: TGTGCCTGGACCAGGGGAGGGAATCAGCCCCAGCATTTT; clone_size: NA; j_call: TRBJ1-5; d_call: NA; v_call: TRBV30
cdr3_aa: CASSLELGAVEAFF; cdr3_nt: TGCGCCAGCAGCTTGGAGCTGGGGGCGGTTGAAGCTTTCTTT; clone_size: NA; j_call: TRBJ1-1; d_call: NA; v_call: TRBV5-1
cdr3_aa: CASSGGGGLLQDTQYF; cdr3_nt: TGTGCCAGCAGCGGGGGGGGTGGGTTACTCCAAGATACGCAGTATTTT; clone_size: NA; j_call: TRBJ2-3; d_call: TRBD2; v_call: TRBV11-2
cdr3_aa: CASSVGGLAYNEQFF; cdr3_nt: TGTGCCAGCAGCGTGGGGGGACTAGCCTACAATGAGCAGTTCTTC; clone_size: NA; j_call: TRBJ2-1; d_call: TRBD2; v_call: TRBV9
cdr3_aa: CAISDGTPLYEQYF; cdr3_nt: TGTGCCATCAGTGACGGGACACCGCTCTACGAGCAGTACTTC; clone_size: NA; j_call: TRBJ2-7; d_call: NA; v_call: TRBV10-3
cdr3_aa: CASRDRGGTDTQYF; cdr3_nt: TGTGCCAGCAGGGACAGGGGGGGCACAGATACGCAGTATTTT; clone_size: NA; j_call: TRBJ2-3; d_call: TRBD1; v_call: TRBV7-2
cdr3_aa: CASSPYGTGVDQPQHF; cdr3_nt: TGTGCCAGCAGCCCCTACGGGACAGGGGTAGATCAGCCCCAGCATTTT; clone_size: NA; j_call: TRBJ1-5; d_call: TRBD1; v_call: TRBV7-8
cdr3_aa: CASSPGTEEAFF; cdr3_nt: TGTGCCAGCAGTCCTGGGACAGAGGAAGCTTTCTTT; clone_size: few; j_call: TRBJ1-1; d_call: TRBD1; v_call: TRBV6-6
cdr3_aa: CASSLYALNTEAFF; cdr3_nt: TGTGCCAGCAGCTTATACGCGCTGAACACTGAAGCTTTCTTT; clone_size: NA; j_call: TRBJ1-1; d_call: NA; v_call: TRBV13
cdr3_aa: CASSPRQRGGKETQYF; cdr3_nt: TGTGCCAGCAGCCCCCGCCAGCGGGGGGGGAAGGAGACCCAGTACTTC; clone_size: NA; j_call: TRBJ2-5; d_call: TRBD2; v_call: TRBV7-2
cdr3_aa: CASSLVGASDYEQYF; cdr3_nt: TGTGCCAGCAGCTTAGTGGGGGCCTCTGACTACGAGCAGTACTTC; clone_size: NA; j_call: TRBJ2-7; d_call: NA; v_call: TRBV7-6
cdr3_aa: CASSGAEAFF; cdr3_nt: TGTGCCAGCAGTGGAGCTGAAGCTTTCTTT; clone_size: few; j_call: TRBJ1-1; d_call: NA; v_call: TRBV2
cdr3_aa: CASSPRQGRSNQPQHF; cdr3_nt: TGTGCCAGCAGCCCCCGACAGGGGCGAAGCAATCAGCCCCAGCATTTT; clone_size: many; j_call: TRBJ1-5; d_call: TRBD1; v_call: TRBV7-8
cdr3_aa: CAWSGVSLSYEQYF; cdr3_nt: TGTGCCTGGAGTGGAGTTAGCCTCTCCTACGAGCAGTACTTC; clone_size: NA; j_call: TRBJ2-7; d_call: NA; v_call: TRBV30
cdr3_aa: CATPGQGASDTQYF; cdr3_nt: TGTGCCACACCGGGACAGGGGGCTTCAGATACGCAGTATTTT; clone_size: NA; j_call: TRBJ2-3; d_call: TRBD1; v_call: TRBV2
cdr3_aa: CAISPTAYNQPQHF; cdr3_nt: TGTGCCATCAGCCCTACAGCATACAATCAGCCCCAGCATTTT; clone_size: NA; j_call: TRBJ1-5; d_call: NA; v_call: TRBV10-3
cdr3_aa: CATSREGVGYEQYF; cdr3_nt: TGTGCCACCAGCAGAGAAGGGGTAGGCTACGAGCAGTACTTC; clone_size: NA; j_call: TRBJ2-7; d_call: NA; v_call: TRBV15
cdr3_aa: CAFRQDSGGSPLHF; cdr3_nt: TGTGCCTTTAGACAGGACAGTGGAGGTTCACCCCTCCACTTT; clone_size: few; j_call: TRBJ1-6; d_call: NA; v_call: TRBV30
cdr3_aa: CASSTGVFTPQHF; cdr3_nt: TGTGCCAGCAGTACAGGGGTGTTCACACCCCAGCATTTT; clone_size: NA; j_call: TRBJ1-5; d_call: TRBD1; v_call: TRBV7-9
cdr3_aa: CSVEDQQLTDTQYF; cdr3_nt: TGCAGCGTTGAAGATCAACAGCTCACAGATACGCAGTATTTT; clone_size: NA; j_call: TRBJ2-3; d_call: NA; v_call: TRBV29-1
cdr3_aa: CASSPGTGVYNEQFF; cdr3_nt: TGTGCCAGCAGCCCCGGGACAGGGGTTTACAATGAGCAGTTCTTC; clone_size: NA; j_call: TRBJ2-1; d_call: TRBD1; v_call: TRBV11-3
cdr3_aa: CASSSPSQGQETQYF; cdr3_nt: TGTGCCAGCAGCTCTCCGTCACAGGGCCAAGAGACCCAGTACTTC; clone_size: NA; j_call: TRBJ2-5; d_call: NA; v_call: TRBV7-9
cdr3_aa: CSVYWTGGLSGANVLTF; cdr3_nt: TGCAGCGTTTACTGGACAGGGGGTTTATCTGGGGCCAACGTCCTGACTTTC; clone_size: NA; j_call: TRBJ2-6; d_call: TRBD1; v_call: TRBV29-1
cdr3_aa: CASSLGRNTEAFF; cdr3_nt: TGTGCCAGCAGCCTCGGGAGAAACACTGAAGCTTTCTTT; clone_size: once; j_call: TRBJ1-1; d_call: NA; v_call: TRBV6-5
cdr3_aa: CASSLRGPYGYTF; cdr3_nt: TGTGCCAGCAGCCTCAGGGGGCCCTATGGCTACACCTTC; clone_size: NA; j_call: TRBJ1-2; d_call: TRBD1; v_call: TRBV28
cdr3_aa: CAWGQGSGNTIYF; cdr3_nt: TGTGCCTGGGGTCAGGGCTCTGGAAACACCATATATTTT; clone_size: NA; j_call: TRBJ1-3; d_call: NA; v_call: TRBV30
cdr3_aa: CASSLDSYGYTF; cdr3_nt: TGTGCCAGCAGCCTCGACAGCTATGGCTACACCTTC; clone_size: NA; j_call: TRBJ1-2; d_call: NA; v_call: TRBV14